The rows below give T cell receptor beta chains drawn from one sample of a study of blood T cell repertoires in COVID-19. Sequencing used immunoSEQ multiplex PCR; TCRdb keeps in-frame clones, though not all of them. The sample has around 170,000 clones; around two thirds are singletons. The sequenced sample was peripheral blood. These receptors originate from a woman at least 80 years old with acute or convalescent COVID-19. The CDR3 runs from the conserved cysteine through the conserved F or W. The D gene is left open where the match is weak. Clone size is given for some rows only: seen once, a few or many times, or a class if the clone is expanded.

- | TRBJ1-6 | TRBV19 | - | TGTGCCAGTAGTATAGGACTCCGGGGTGGATCACCCCTCCACTTT | CASSIGLRGGSPLHF
- | TRBJ2-7 | TRBV9 | - | TGTGCCAGCAGCCAGGGACTGTCCTACGAGCAGTACTTC | CASSQGLSYEQYF
- | TRBJ1-1 | TRBV29-1 | - | TGCAGCGCCAACAAGAACACTGAAGCTTTCTTT | CSANKNTEAFF
TRBD2 | TRBJ2-7 | TRBV7-2 | - | TGTGCCACAAGACTAGCGGGTAATTCCTACGAGCAGTACTTC | CATRLAGNSYEQYF
- | TRBJ1-1 | TRBV12-2 | - | TGTGCAAGTCGCTTATCCCCAGGGCCTGAAGCTTTCTTT | CASRLSPGPEAFF
TRBD2 | TRBJ2-1 | TRBV27 | - | TGTGCCACCATGAAAAGTAGCGGGAACTTAGGTGAGCAGTTCTTC | CATMKSSGNLGEQFF
TRBD1 | TRBJ2-7 | TRBV7-3 | - | TGTGCCAGCAGCCCCGGGACAGGCTCCTACGAGCAGTACTTC | CASSPGTGSYEQYF
- | TRBJ2-1 | TRBV4-2 | - | TGTGCCAGCAGCCTGTCAGGGACGGGGGGCGGTGAGCAGTTCTTC | CASSLSGTGGGEQFF
TRBD2 | TRBJ2-3 | TRBV5-4 | - | TGTGCCAGCAGCCCGGGCATGGCTAGCGGGCGCACAGATACGCAGTATTTT | CASSPGMASGRTDTQYF
- | TRBJ2-7 | TRBV4-1 | - | TGCGCCAGCAGCCAAGATCAACAGAAGCAGTACTTC | CASSQDQQKQYF
- | TRBJ1-6 | TRBV19 | few | TGTGCCAGTAGTGGCCTCCGGGGGAATTCACCCCTCCACTTT | CASSGLRGNSPLHF
- | TRBJ1-2 | TRBV30 | - | TGTGCCTGGAGCCTTCAGTCCGGGGGCTACACCTTC | CAWSLQSGGYTF
- | TRBJ2-2 | TRBV12-3/TRBV12-4 | - | TGTGCCAGCACCCCGGTCACCGGGGAGCTGTTTTTT | CASTPVTGELFF
- | TRBJ1-1 | TRBV5-1 | - | TGCGCCAGCAGCTTGTATAACAGGAACACTGAAGCTTTCTTT | CASSLYNRNTEAFF
TRBD1 | TRBJ1-5 | TRBV11-2 | - | TGTGCCAGCAGCCGACAGGGAGATCAGCCCCAGCATTTT | CASSRQGDQPQHF
TRBD1 | TRBJ1-1 | TRBV28 | - | TGTGCCAGCAGTTTATACCTTTCTCCTCTAGGGGGCTCGAACACTGAAGCTTTCTTT | CASSLYLSPLGGSNTEAFF
- | TRBJ2-3 | TRBV5-1 | - | TGCGCCAGCAGCCCTGACAGGTCGTCGTCCACAGATACGCAGTATTTT | CASSPDRSSSTDTQYF
- | TRBJ1-1 | TRBV19 | - | TGTGCCAGTAGTATCCGCCGAGGGAGGAGCTTATGGGACACTGAAGCTTTCTTT | CASSIRRGRSLWDTEAFF
TRBD2 | TRBJ2-1 | TRBV3-1/TRBV3-2 | - | TGTGCCAGCAGCCAACCCCTAGCGGAGTACAATGAGCAGTTCTTC | CASSQPLAEYNEQFF
TRBD1 | TRBJ1-1 | TRBV7-6 | - | TGTGCCAGCAGCCAGCCAAGGGGGCATACTGAAGCTTTCTTT | CASSQPRGHTEAFF
TRBD1 | TRBJ2-7 | TRBV18 | - | TGTGCCAGCTCACCAGGCAGGGGGCACCACGAGCAGTACTTC | CASSPGRGHHEQYF
TRBD2 | TRBJ2-1 | TRBV9 | - | TGTGCCAGCAGCGCCTCGGGACTAGCGAGCGTAAATGAGCAGTTCTTC | CASSASGLASVNEQFF
TRBD1 | TRBJ1-4 | TRBV29-1 | few | TGCAGCGTGCGACAGGGGAATGAAAAACTGTTTTTT | CSVRQGNEKLFF
TRBD2 | TRBJ2-1 | TRBV29-1 | - | TGCAGCGTTGAACGACTAGCGGGAGGCAACAATGAGCAGTTCTTC | CSVERLAGGNNEQFF
- | TRBJ2-3 | TRBV12-3/TRBV12-4 | - | TGTGCCAGCAGTTTCGCACTTGATACGCAGTATTTT | CASSFALDTQYF
TRBD1 | TRBJ2-3 | TRBV4-1 | - | TGCGCCAGCAGCCAAGAAAGGGACAGGGGCACTAGCACAGATACGCAGTATTTT | CASSQERDRGTSTDTQYF
TRBD1 | TRBJ2-2 | TRBV10-3 | - | TGTGCCATCAGTCCGGGACAGACTTACACCGGGGAGCTGTTTTTT | CAISPGQTYTGELFF
- | TRBJ2-5 | TRBV2 | - | TGTGCCAGCAGTGTTGAGGGGACCCAGTACTTC | CASSVEGTQYF
- | TRBJ1-3 | TRBV9 | few | TGTGCCAGCAGCGGTGGACTTAGCTCTGGAAACACCATATATTTT | CASSGGLSSGNTIYF
- | TRBJ1-4 | TRBV7-9 | - | TGTGCCAGCAGCCCAATACAGGGCACTAATGAAAAACTGTTTTTT | CASSPIQGTNEKLFF
- | TRBJ2-1 | TRBV14 | - | TGTGCCAGCAGCCAAGATCAGGTCAGGCCGAAGCAGTTCTTC | CASSQDQVRPKQFF
- | TRBJ1-5 | TRBV30 | few | TGTGCCTGGAGTGTACAAACAGGGTTTGAGCAGCCCCAGCATTTT | CAWSVQTGFEQPQHF
TRBD2 | TRBJ2-5 | TRBV7-3 | once | TGTGCCAGCAGCTTGGGACTAGAAGAGACCCAGTACTTC | CASSLGLEETQYF
TRBD2 | TRBJ2-7 | TRBV19 | - | TGTGCCAGTAGCTTCGGGACTAGTATTCACTACGAGCAGTACTTC | CASSFGTSIHYEQYF
TRBD1 | TRBJ1-2 | TRBV19 | - | TGTGCCAGTGCCCGGGACAGGGTGGATGGCTACACCTTC | CASARDRVDGYTF
- | TRBJ2-4 | TRBV27 | - | TGTGCCAGCAGAGGAGGGGAAAACATTCAGTACTTC | CASRGGENIQYF
TRBD2 | TRBJ2-3 | TRBV15 | - | TGTGCCACCAGCAGGGCCACTAGCGGGAGGGCCACAGATACGCAGTATTTT | CATSRATSGRATDTQYF
TRBD2 | TRBJ2-1 | TRBV28 | - | TGTGCCAGCAGCGATGGCGGGAGTGATGAGCAGTTCTTC | CASSDGGSDEQFF
- | TRBJ2-1 | TRBV7-2 | once | TGTGCCAGCAGCTTAGGGGGCCAGGGGTTTGGCTCCTACAATGAGCAGTTCTTC | CASSLGGQGFGSYNEQFF